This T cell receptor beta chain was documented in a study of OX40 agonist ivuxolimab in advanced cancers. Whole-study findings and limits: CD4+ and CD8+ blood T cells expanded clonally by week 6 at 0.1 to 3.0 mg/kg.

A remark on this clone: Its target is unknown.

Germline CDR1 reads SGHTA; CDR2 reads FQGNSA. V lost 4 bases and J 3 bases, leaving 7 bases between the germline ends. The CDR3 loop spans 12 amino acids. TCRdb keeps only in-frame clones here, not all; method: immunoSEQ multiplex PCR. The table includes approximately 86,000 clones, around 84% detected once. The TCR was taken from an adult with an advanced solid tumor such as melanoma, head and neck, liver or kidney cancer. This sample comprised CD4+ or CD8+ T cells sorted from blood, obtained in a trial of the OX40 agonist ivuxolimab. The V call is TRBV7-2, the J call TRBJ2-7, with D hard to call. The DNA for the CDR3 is TGTGCCAGCAGCTCCTCAAGCTACGAGCAGTACTTC. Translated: CASSSSSYEQYF.